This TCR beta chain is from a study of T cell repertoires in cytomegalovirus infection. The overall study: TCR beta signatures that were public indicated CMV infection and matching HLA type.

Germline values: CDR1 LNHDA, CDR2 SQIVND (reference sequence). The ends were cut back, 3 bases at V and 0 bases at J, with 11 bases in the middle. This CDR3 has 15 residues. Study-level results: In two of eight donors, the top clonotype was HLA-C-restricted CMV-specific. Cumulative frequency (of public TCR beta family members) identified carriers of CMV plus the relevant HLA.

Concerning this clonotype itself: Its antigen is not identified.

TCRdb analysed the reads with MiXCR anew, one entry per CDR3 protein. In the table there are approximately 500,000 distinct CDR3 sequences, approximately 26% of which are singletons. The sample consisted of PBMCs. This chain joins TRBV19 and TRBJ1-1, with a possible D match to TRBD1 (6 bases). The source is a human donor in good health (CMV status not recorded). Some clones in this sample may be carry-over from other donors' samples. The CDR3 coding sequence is TGTGCCAGTAGTATTGAGGGGGTTATGAACACTGAAGCTTTCTTT. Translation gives CASSIEGVMNTEAFF.